The 5 T cell receptor beta chains below come from one sample, sequenced in a study of regulatory T cells in long-lasting Graves disease. In building TCR beta libraries, iRepertoire HTBI primers were used together with Arm-PCR of CDR3 regions. MiXCR, run by TCRdb on the multiplex PCR reads, gives a single entry per CDR3 protein. The sample records fewer than 400,000 distinct CDR3 sequences, around a fifth being singletons. As for time point: persistent/refractory GD, antithyroid drugs over 5 years with positive TRAb. RNA extracted from PBMCs served as the sequencing template. Specimen: peripheral blood mononuclear cells (PBMCs), collected when the disease was refractory, from a patient treated with antithyroid drugs. These TCRs come from a female donor with Graves disease.

The CDR3 sequence: CASSETPEEGYEQYF. CDR3 in DNA: TGCGCCAGCAGTGAGACCCCCGAGGAGGGCTACGAGCAGTACTTC. V and J are TRBV10-1 and TRBJ2-7; a weak D match, TRBD2 (6 bases). The CDR3 loop spans 15 amino acids. V lost 2 bases and J lost 3, with 14 bases in between. Per germline, CDR1 WNHNN and CDR2 SYGVQD (reference sequence).

With regard to this clonotype: Since a much larger clone is just one base distant, this may be a read error. The rearrangement joins TRBV27 to TRBJ1-1, with 7 bases that match TRBD1. The CDR3 covers 15 residues. The germline CDR1 and CDR2 sequences are MNHEY and SMNVEV (reference sequence). CDR3 loop: CVSSPLDRLNTEAFF. The DNA of the CDR3 is TGTGTCAGCAGTCCCCTGGACAGGTTAAACACTGAAGCTTTCTTT.

The chain is built from TRBV7-9 and TRBJ1-6; TRBD1 agrees at 9 bases. V was pared by 5 bases and J by 8 bases, with 7 bases of the junction left unmatched. Germline loops: CDR1 SEHNR, CDR2 FQNEAQ (reference sequence). The CDR3 length is 15 residues. Here the CDR3 reads CASSLTGGQHSPLHF. The DNA for the CDR3 is TGTGCCAGCAGCCTTACAGGGGGCCAGCATTCACCCCTCCACTTT.

This clonotype has at least ten counts. This chain uses TRBV7-8 with TRBJ1-6, with TRBD1 matching over 8 bases. After removal of 6 bases from V and 7 bases from J, the junction contained 5 bases not matched to a gene. This CDR3 is 14 amino acids long. Germline-derived CDR1 and CDR2 are SGHVS and FQNEAQ. DNA for the CDR3: TGTGCCAGCAGACCTGACAGGGGAAATTCACCCCTCCACTTT. Its protein is CASRPDRGNSPLHF.

This clonotype appeared many times. V usage is TRBV7-9 and J usage is TRBJ2-5; 8 bases fit TRBD1. Germline V CDR1 and CDR2: SEHNR, FQNEAQ (reference sequence). Trimming took 5 bases from V and 1 from J; bases not matched to a gene: 6. The length of the CDR3 is 15 residues. CDR3: CASSEGQVLQETQYF. CDR3 in DNA: TGTGCCAGCAGCGAGGGACAGGTACTCCAAGAGACCCAGTACTTC.